These T cell receptor beta chains were read from a single sample in a study of CD8+ T cells in alopecia areata. Libraries were prepared by immunoSEQ multiplex PCR; TCRdb keeps only in-frame clonotypes and omits some of them. The sample shows 150,000 to 200,000 clones, roughly 60% of them seen only once. The sequenced sample was CD4+ T cells sorted from blood, obtained at week 0. The receptors were gathered from a human donor with alopecia areata. Each CDR3 is given with its conserved first and last residue. A D gene is named only where the DNA matches it firmly. Clone size is given for some rows only: seen once, a few or many times, or a class if the clone is expanded.

clone_size,d_call,cdr3_length,v_call,j_call,cdr3_aa,cdr3_nt
few,-,15,TRBV29-1,TRBJ2-3,CSAGGQGTSTDTQYF,TGCAGCGCCGGGGGTCAGGGAACTAGCACAGATACGCAGTATTTT
-,-,15,TRBV6-6,TRBJ2-6,CASSDGSSGANVLTF,TGTGCCAGCAGTGACGGCAGCTCTGGGGCCAACGTCCTGACTTTC
-,-,13,TRBV29-1,TRBJ1-1,CSVAGFMNTEAFF,TGCAGCGTAGCGGGGTTCATGAACACTGAAGCTTTCTTT
-,TRBD1,14,TRBV9,TRBJ1-6,CASSPGTGNSPLHF,TGTGCCAGCAGCCCCGGGACAGGAAATTCACCCCTCCACTTT
-,-,14,TRBV5-1,TRBJ2-7,CATTLRDDMGEQYF,TGCGCCACCACCCTCCGGGACGACATGGGGGAGCAGTACTTC
-,-,12,TRBV29-1,TRBJ2-7,CSVADAISEQYF,TGCAGCGTGGCGGACGCTATCTCCGAGCAGTACTTC
-,-,9,TRBV29-1,TRBJ1-1,CSVEPEAFF,TGCAGCGTTGAACCTGAAGCTTTCTTT
few,-,13,TRBV29-1,TRBJ1-2,CSVEEDSRGGYTF,TGCAGCGTTGAAGAGGACAGCCGGGGAGGCTACACCTTC
-,-,13,TRBV4-3,TRBJ1-1,CASSQALQDEAFF,TGCGCCAGCAGCCAAGCCTTACAGGATGAAGCTTTCTTT
-,-,12,TRBV29-1,TRBJ2-1,CSVDLGHNEQFF,TGCAGCGTTGACCTGGGCCACAATGAGCAGTTCTTC
-,-,13,TRBV30,TRBJ2-6,CAWRTTGANVLTF,TGTGCCTGGAGGACAACCGGGGCCAACGTCCTGACTTTC
-,-,14,TRBV29-1,TRBJ2-5,CSVVGGARVETQYF,TGCAGCGTTGTAGGTGGTGCCCGCGTCGAGACCCAGTACTTC
few,-,15,TRBV30,TRBJ1-6,CAWTARTAGNSPLHF,TGTGCCTGGACTGCACGGACAGCGGGTAATTCACCCCTCCACTTT
-,-,13,TRBV5-1,TRBJ2-5,CASRLAAVQTQYF,TGCGCCAGCCGCCTGGCAGCGGTCCAGACCCAGTACTTC
-,-,15,TRBV2,TRBJ1-4,CASSPRLGANEKLFF,TGTGCCAGCAGCCCGCGATTAGGGGCTAATGAAAAACTGTTTTTT
-,-,13,TRBV30,TRBJ1-1,CAWTALRRTEAFF,TGTGCCTGGACAGCCCTAAGAAGGACTGAAGCTTTCTTT
-,-,15,TRBV15,TRBJ2-5,CATSRDFTRQETQYF,TGTGCCACCAGCAGAGATTTCACTAGACAAGAGACCCAGTACTTC
-,TRBD1,13,TRBV29-1,TRBJ1-2,CSVSGQGDYGYTF,TGCAGCGTTTCGGGACAGGGTGACTATGGCTACACCTTC
-,-,15,TRBV25-1,TRBJ2-3,CASSESAGRTDTQYF,TGTGCCAGCAGTGAATCGGCGGGGCGTACAGATACGCAGTATTTT
-,-,13,TRBV30,TRBJ1-5,CAWSGQADQPQHF,TGTGCCTGGAGTGGACAGGCAGATCAGCCCCAGCATTTT
few,-,15,TRBV5-6,TRBJ2-3,CASSLMDTSTDTQYF,TGTGCCAGCAGCTTGATGGATACTAGCACAGATACGCAGTATTTT
-,-,16,TRBV6-6,TRBJ2-1,CASSYDGQGNYNEQFF,TGTGCCAGCAGTTACGATGGGCAGGGGAACTACAATGAGCAGTTCTTC
-,TRBD1,14,TRBV29-1,TRBJ2-7,CSVAGTGSSYEQYF,TGCAGCGTTGCAGGGACAGGTTCCTCCTACGAGCAGTACTTC
few,TRBD1,14,TRBV10-2,TRBJ2-7,CASRDRGNVYEQYF,TGCGCCAGCAGAGACAGGGGGAACGTCTACGAGCAGTACTTC
-,-,15,TRBV25-1,TRBJ2-7,CASSESKVKDYEQYF,TGTGCCAGCAGTGAATCGAAGGTCAAGGACTACGAGCAGTACTTC
many,-,14,TRBV9,TRBJ1-6,CASSPGTGNSPLHF,TGTGCCAGCAGCCCGGGGACGGGAAATTCACCCCTCCACTTT
-,-,12,TRBV29-1,TRBJ1-1,CSVGQLNTEAFF,TGCAGCGTCGGACAACTGAACACTGAAGCTTTCTTT
-,-,16,TRBV30,TRBJ2-7,CAWSVESGRSNYEQYF,TGTGCCTGGAGTGTAGAGTCGGGCAGGTCGAACTACGAGCAGTACTTC
-,TRBD1,13,TRBV29-1,TRBJ1-2,CSVGPGTGNGYTF,TGCAGCGTTGGACCCGGGACAGGGAATGGCTACACCTTC
-,-,13,TRBV7-3,TRBJ2-7,CASSLQGTYEQYF,TGTGCCAGCAGCTTACAGGGAACCTACGAGCAGTACTTC
-,-,13,TRBV29-1,TRBJ2-5,CSVVGQAGGTQYF,TGCAGCGTTGTAGGGCAGGCTGGGGGGACCCAGTACTTC
few,TRBD1,18,TRBV15,TRBJ2-6,CATSSPGQGASGANVLTF,TGTGCCACCAGTAGCCCGGGACAGGGGGCGTCTGGGGCCAACGTCCTGACTTTC
-,TRBD2,17,TRBV4-1,TRBJ2-1,CASSQDMERGARNEQFF,TGCGCCAGCAGCCAAGACATGGAGCGGGGGGCCCGCAATGAGCAGTTCTTC
-,-,15,TRBV7-2,TRBJ2-3,CASSSNRVRTDTQYF,TGTGCCAGCAGCTCCAACAGGGTACGCACAGATACGCAGTATTTT
-,TRBD2,16,TRBV4-3,TRBJ2-2,CASSRVAGSLTGELFF,TGCGCCAGCAGCCGGGTAGCGGGGAGTCTCACCGGGGAGCTGTTTTTT
few,TRBD2,14,TRBV30,TRBJ2-1,CAWSGGTRVNEQFF,TGTGCCTGGAGTGGCGGGACTAGGGTAAATGAGCAGTTCTTC
few,-,19,TRBV29-1,TRBJ2-6,CSAQDPTGNGGSGANVLTF,TGCAGCGCCCAAGACCCGACAGGGAACGGGGGCTCTGGGGCCAACGTCCTGACTTTC
-,-,15,TRBV19,TRBJ1-5,CASSRSGQRHQPQHF,TGTGCCAGTAGTCGATCAGGACAGAGACATCAGCCCCAGCATTTT
-,-,11,TRBV29-1,TRBJ2-3,CSVGGWDTQYF,TGCAGCGTCGGGGGTTGGGATACGCAGTATTTT
-,-,13,TRBV2,TRBJ2-6,CATSETGANVLTF,TGTGCCACCTCTGAGACTGGGGCCAACGTCCTGACTTTC
few,TRBD1,12,TRBV29-1,TRBJ1-2,CSVDRGGYGYTF,TGCAGCGTAGACAGGGGTGGCTATGGCTACACCTTC
once,-,15,TRBV9,TRBJ1-1,CASSVASFGGDEAFF,TGTGCCAGCAGCGTAGCGAGTTTTGGAGGAGATGAAGCTTTCTTT
-,TRBD1,16,TRBV6-6,TRBJ1-3,CASSYGTGVGGNTIYF,TGTGCCAGCAGTTACGGGACAGGGGTGGGTGGAAACACCATATATTTT
-,-,14,TRBV18,TRBJ2-5,CASSRIRGKETQYF,TGTGCCAGCTCCCGTATCCGTGGTAAAGAGACCCAGTACTTC
-,TRBD1,13,TRBV30,TRBJ1-1,CAWSVQGSTEAFF,TGTGCCTGGAGTGTACAGGGGAGCACTGAAGCTTTCTTT
-,-,14,TRBV7-2,TRBJ1-1,CASSKRSMNTEAFF,TGTGCCAGCAGCAAAAGGAGTATGAACACTGAAGCTTTCTTT
few,-,14,TRBV7-9,TRBJ1-2,CASSPRDGNYGYTF,TGTGCCAGCAGCCCAAGGGACGGAAACTATGGCTACACCTTC
-,-,14,TRBV5-1,TRBJ1-1,CASSGGQWNTEAFF,TGCGCCAGCAGCGGAGGCCAGTGGAATACTGAAGCTTTCTTT
-,-,15,TRBV30,TRBJ2-1,CAWSVVRDGYNEQFF,TGTGCCTGGAGTGTAGTCAGGGACGGATACAATGAGCAGTTCTTC
-,TRBD2,14,TRBV29-1,TRBJ2-1,CSVRLAGGNNEQFF,TGCAGCGTCCGCCTAGCGGGGGGTAACAATGAGCAGTTCTTC
-,-,12,TRBV5-6,TRBJ2-1,CASTLMWGQQFF,TGTGCCAGCACCCTTATGTGGGGACAGCAGTTCTTC
-,TRBD2,16,TRBV27,TRBJ2-1,CASSSLRAGGYNEQFF,TGTGCCAGCAGTTCCCTTCGTGCGGGGGGCTACAATGAGCAGTTCTTC
-,-,14,TRBV4-3,TRBJ2-1,CASSQDARYNEQFF,TGCGCCAGCAGCCAAGATGCCCGTTACAATGAGCAGTTCTTC